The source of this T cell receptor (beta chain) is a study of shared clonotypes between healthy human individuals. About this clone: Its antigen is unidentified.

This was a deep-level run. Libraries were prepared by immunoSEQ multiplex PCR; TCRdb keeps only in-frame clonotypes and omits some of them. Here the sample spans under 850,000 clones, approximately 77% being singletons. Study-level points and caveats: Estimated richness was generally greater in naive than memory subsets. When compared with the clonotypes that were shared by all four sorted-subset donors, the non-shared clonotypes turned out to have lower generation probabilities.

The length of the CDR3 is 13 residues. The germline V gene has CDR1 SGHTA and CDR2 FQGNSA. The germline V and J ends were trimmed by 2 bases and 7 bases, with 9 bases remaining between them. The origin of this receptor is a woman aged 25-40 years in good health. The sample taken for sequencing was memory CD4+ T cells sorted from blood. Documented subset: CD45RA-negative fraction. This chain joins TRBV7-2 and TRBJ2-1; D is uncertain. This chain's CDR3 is CASSLILRNEQFF. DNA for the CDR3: TGTGCCAGCAGCTTAATCCTGCGGAATGAGCAGTTCTTC.